This is a list of T cell receptor beta chains from one sample in a study of T cells in localized non-small cell lung cancer. Clones were sequenced by immunoSEQ multiplex PCR, and TCRdb holds only the in-frame ones, with some missing. The top ten clones hold about 18% of a sample with about 1,700 clones, 23% of them seen once. This sample comprised normal lung tissue next to the tumor, obtained before any cancer treatment. The receptors stem from a male donor older than 55 with stage II lung adenocarcinoma. CDR3s include the opening cysteine and the closing phenylalanine or tryptophan. The D gene is left open where the match is weak. Only some rows state a clone size, as once, few, many or a class for expanded clones.

TRBV28	-	-	TRBJ1-5	TGTGCCAGCAGTTTTGGGGGTACGGGGCAGCCCCAGCATTTT	CASSFGGTGQPQHF
TRBV6-8	-	few	TRBJ1-2	TGTGCCAGCAGTAAACAGGGAATCCAGAACACCTTC	CASSKQGIQNTF
TRBV15	-	few	TRBJ1-2	TGTGCCACCAGCAGAGGAGGGGATGGCTATGGCTACACCTTC	CATSRGGDGYGYTF
TRBV7-6	-	-	TRBJ2-3	TGTGCCAGCAGCCAAGGCGTAGCGGATAGCACAGATACGCAGTATTTT	CASSQGVADSTDTQYF
TRBV5-1	-	-	TRBJ2-2	TGCGCCAGCAGTTCACGTTACCTAACTAGATCGGACACCGGGGAGCTGTTTTTT	CASSSRYLTRSDTGELFF
TRBV28	TRBD2	medium-sized	TRBJ2-1	TGTGCCAGCAGATGGGGGGTTAAGCGGGATAGATACAATGAGCAGTTCTTC	CASRWGVKRDRYNEQFF
TRBV18	-	-	TRBJ2-5	TGTGCCAGCTCACCGCGAGGGCCCGGAGAGACCCAGTACTTC	CASSPRGPGETQYF
TRBV11-3	TRBD2	medium-sized	TRBJ2-1	TGTGCCAGCAGCTTAAAGATAGCGGGAGGTGAGCAGTTCTTC	CASSLKIAGGEQFF
TRBV9	-	-	TRBJ2-2	TGTGCCAGCACTAGGGGGGTGAACACCGGGGAGCTGTTTTTT	CASTRGVNTGELFF
TRBV19	TRBD2	few	TRBJ2-5	TGTGCCAGTAGTTTGACTAGCGGGAGGAGGGAGACCCAGTACTTC	CASSLTSGRRETQYF
TRBV11-3	-	few	TRBJ1-4	TGTGCCAGCAACCGGATGGGGACTAATGAAAAACTGTTTTTT	CASNRMGTNEKLFF
TRBV7-4	TRBD1	few	TRBJ2-1	TGTGCCAGCAGCGATCGGGACAGCTACAATGAGCAGTTCTTC	CASSDRDSYNEQFF
TRBV28	TRBD1	-	TRBJ2-7	TGTGCCAGCACCCCAGGGGGATCGATCGGGCAGTACTTC	CASTPGGSIGQYF
TRBV10-1	TRBD2	once	TRBJ2-3	TGCGCCAGCAGTGAACTAGCGGGACAAATCACAGATACGCAGTATTTT	CASSELAGQITDTQYF
TRBV27	-	few	TRBJ2-5	TGTGCCAGCAGTTTATCGCGCCGGGGAAAAGAGACCCAGTACTTC	CASSLSRRGKETQYF
TRBV6-1	TRBD1	medium-sized	TRBJ1-1	TGTGCCAGCAGTGAAGGTATACCGGGACAGGTTGAAGCTTTCTTT	CASSEGIPGQVEAFF
TRBV4-1	TRBD1	medium-sized	TRBJ2-7	TGCGCCAGCAGCCAAGGACAGGGGCTGATGCGGGAGCAGTACTTC	CASSQGQGLMREQYF
TRBV28	-	few	TRBJ1-5	TGTGCCAGCAGGGTGCGGGGGGTGAGCAATCAGCCCCAGCATTTT	CASRVRGVSNQPQHF
TRBV6-8	-	medium-sized	TRBJ1-5	TGTGCCAGCAGTTACCCCGGACGGAGGAGCAATCAGCCCCAGCATTTT	CASSYPGRRSNQPQHF
TRBV19	TRBD1	-	TRBJ1-2	TGTGCCACCCTCCGACAGGGGGCGAATGGCTACACCTTC	CATLRQGANGYTF
TRBV11-3	TRBD2	-	TRBJ2-3	TGTGCCAGCAGGGAAGGGACTAGCAATGGAGATACGCAGTATTTT	CASREGTSNGDTQYF
TRBV28	-	-	TRBJ1-2	TGTGCCAGCAGTACACGTACCGATCGGACGAGAGGCTACACCTTC	CASSTRTDRTRGYTF
TRBV28	-	-	TRBJ2-7	TGTGCCAGCAGTTTAGCACCCTACGAGCAGTACTTC	CASSLAPYEQYF
TRBV29-1	TRBD1	-	TRBJ2-5	TGCAGCGTGGACAGGGGGGGTGGAGAGACCCAGTACTTC	CSVDRGGGETQYF
TRBV11-3	-	-	TRBJ2-2	TGTGCCAGCAGCCCCAATAGACCTTCGAACACCGGGGAGCTGTTTTTT	CASSPNRPSNTGELFF
TRBV19	-	-	TRBJ2-5	TGTGCCAGTAGTATAGCCACTGGGACGTCACCGCGAGAGACCCAGTACTTC	CASSIATGTSPRETQYF
TRBV6-8	-	few	TRBJ1-5	TGTGCCAGCAGTGTGATGAGGGAGCAGCCCCAGCATTTT	CASSVMREQPQHF
TRBV19	-	-	TRBJ2-7	TGTGCCAGTAGTATCAACAGGGAGAGCTACGAGCAGTACTTC	CASSINRESYEQYF
TRBV14	TRBD1	-	TRBJ2-1	TGTGCCAGCAGCCAAGACAGGGGGCATGGATACAATGAGCAGTTCTTC	CASSQDRGHGYNEQFF
TRBV6-8	-	many	TRBJ2-7	TGTGCCAGCAGTTACTCGTTAACCGACCCTTACGAGCAGTACTTC	CASSYSLTDPYEQYF
TRBV28	-	few	TRBJ2-1	TGTGCCAGCAGTCTCGGGACCTACAATGAGCAGTTCTTC	CASSLGTYNEQFF
TRBV15	TRBD1	medium-sized	TRBJ2-3	TGTGCCACCAGCATCCCGGGACAGGGCACAGATACGCAGTATTTT	CATSIPGQGTDTQYF
TRBV11-3	TRBD1	-	TRBJ2-7	TGTGCCAGCAGCTTGGTGGGACAGGGGGCGTATTCCACTAACTACGAGCAGTACTTC	CASSLVGQGAYSTNYEQYF
TRBV13	-	-	TRBJ1-3	TGTGCCAGCAGCTTAGCACAAAACTCTGGAAACACCATATATTTT	CASSLAQNSGNTIYF
TRBV2	-	-	TRBJ2-5	TGTGCCAGCACCCCCCGGGCTAGCGACGGAGAGACCCAGTACTTC	CASTPRASDGETQYF
TRBV6-8	TRBD2	-	TRBJ2-1	TGTGCCAGCAGTTACGGAGTAGCGGGAGACAATGAGCAGTTCTTC	CASSYGVAGDNEQFF
TRBV19	-	-	TRBJ1-1	TGTGCCAGTAGTCTCCAGGAGGGGATTGTGTACACTGAAGCTTTCTTT	CASSLQEGIVYTEAFF
TRBV11-3	-	few	TRBJ2-5	TGTGCTAGCAGCCACGGGCCAGGCGGGGAGACCCAGTACTTC	CASSHGPGGETQYF
TRBV28	-	-	TRBJ2-5	TGTGCCAGCAGTTTAGGAGGAGGGAGAACCCAGTACTTC	CASSLGGGRTQYF
TRBV9	TRBD2	-	TRBJ2-7	TGTGCCAGCAGCGCGGGACTAGTCCCCTACGAGCAGTACTTC	CASSAGLVPYEQYF